This TCR beta chain came from a study of shared clonotypes between healthy human individuals. For the study at large: Donors consisted of two women and three men between 18 and 49. Study-wide results and caveats: Sequencing depth was expected to influence donor clonotype sharing.

Deep was the level at which the assay was run. Measured with immunoSEQ multiplex PCR; TCRdb has only the in-frame clones, and not every one. The table includes 550,000 to 600,000 clones, around three quarters detected once. CDR3 size: 13 residues. Trimming took 0 bases from V and 7 from J, leaving 7 bases between them. Germline V gene sequence: CDR1 SGHVS, CDR2 FQNEAQ. It was around 91 million PBMCs that unsorted samples used for genomic DNA. About this clone itself: Its antigen is not identified.

The receptor was derived from a woman aged 40 to 49 in good health. Some clones in this sample may be carry-over from other donors' samples. This rearrangement joins TRBV7-8 to TRBJ1-5; D not resolved. The sample was PBMCs. CDR3 DNA: TGTGCCAGCAGCTTAGCTGGATGGCAGCCCCAGCATTTT. It is translated as CASSLAGWQPQHF.